This TCR beta chain came from a study of T cell clonotyping in hematopoietic cell transplantation (dated by TCRdb to about 2021). For the wider study: A total of roughly 130 blood samples were collected in the study from roughly 33 consecutive transplant recipients and their related donors. Patient recruitment ran from 2015 to January 2017, and follow-up continued until September 2020 or death.

Clipping removes 6 bases from V and 2 bases from J, with 3 as the unmatched junction base count. Per the germline V gene, MNHEY is the CDR1 and SVGAGI is the CDR2. The CDR3, cysteine through phenylalanine, is 14 amino acids long. The retained sequence is limited to the CDR3, 42 bases, with the frame set at the first base. General conclusions and limits of the study: Donor and pretransplant recipient Inverse Simpson Index values predicted broader posttransplant TCR repertoire diversity. The sample size was limited, and because cells were not sorted, the contributions of CD4 and CD8 repertoires could not be separated. Just a small fraction of recipient repertoires overlapped with donor repertoires, and more than 95% appeared de novo at the given depth. After transplant, TCR diversity in recipients dropped, and pathologically expanded clonotypes increased progressively from day 30 to day 180.

Related transplant donors provided blood samples for TCR beta sequencing. Using Nuclei Lysis Solution, genomic DNA was extracted from unfractionated peripheral blood mononuclear cells that were either fresh or cryopreserved. Regarding this clone: Its recognized antigen is unknown. No clone much larger than this one lies a single base away; base qualities are absent.

The immunoSEQ assay, a bias-controlled multiplex PCR using V- and J-specific primers, was used to amplify TCR beta CDR3 regions from genomic DNA. In a second PCR step, a proprietary barcode and Illumina adapter sequences were attached to the CDR3 amplicons. An Illumina MiSeq instrument was used to sequence the CDR3 libraries. From the authors' description of their analysis: Export and quality control were performed with immunoSEQ Analyzer 3.0, and downstream analyses were performed with R Bioconductor and Immunarch. Repertoire metrics were calculated using only productive rearrangements within the normalized downsampled data set. In the normalized cohort, clonotypes with more than 5 templates were defined as pathologically expanded. Repertoire diversity was measured with the Inverse Simpson Index. CMV-specificity analyses were carried out on the non-normalized data set to capture all clonotypes. As stored in TCRdb, this immuneACCESS dataset retains in-frame rearrangements with V and J assigned. A fraction of the clones does not appear; measured against another copy, unresolved V genes explain less than half of the discrepancy, and the remainder lacks a known reason. V and J calls and clone size are copied from that table; D and trimming were computed from the DNA. Within this sample are 16,000 or so clones, with about 90% of them counted one time only. The ten largest clones add up to roughly 5.4% of the sample.

The rearranged segments are TRBV6-5 and TRBJ2-7, with 11 bases aligning to TRBD1. The clonotype comes from a man in his forties in good health. Some clones in this sample may be carry-over from other donors' samples. Sequenced material: peripheral blood mononuclear cells. The DNA reads as follows: TGTGCCAGCAGACCGGGACAGGGGGCCTACGAGCAGTACTTC. It encodes CASRPGQGAYEQYF.